A selection of T cell receptor beta chains follows, all from one sample in a study of sequential checkpoint blockade in melanoma. Clones were sequenced by immunoSEQ multiplex PCR, and TCRdb holds only the in-frame ones, with some missing. The sample lists thousands of clones, 20% seen once, with about 12% in the top ten. The specimen was tumor tissue (inferred from file names), collected from a patient given nivolumab and ipilimumab in sequence. Receptor source: a human donor with melanoma. Both conserved end residues are part of each CDR3. The order of the fields is J gene, clone size, D gene, V gene, CDR3 protein, CDR3 DNA. The D gene is left open where the match is weak. Size is stated for part of the rows, as once, few or many counts, or as a class when the clone is expanded.

j_call: TRBJ1-5; clone_size: NA; d_call: TRBD1; v_call: TRBV19; cdr3_aa: CASSTRQGQPQHF; cdr3_nt: TGTGCCAGTAGTACTAGACAGGGGCAGCCCCAGCATTTT
j_call: TRBJ1-6; clone_size: many; d_call: NA; v_call: TRBV12-5; cdr3_aa: CASTPLLGSPLHF; cdr3_nt: TGTGCCAGCACCCCTCTGCTGGGGTCACCCCTCCACTTT
j_call: TRBJ1-2; clone_size: many; d_call: TRBD1; v_call: TRBV6-8; cdr3_aa: CASSPGTGNYGYTF; cdr3_nt: TGTGCCAGCAGTCCCGGGACAGGCAACTATGGCTACACCTTC
j_call: TRBJ1-5; clone_size: NA; d_call: NA; v_call: TRBV19; cdr3_aa: CASGVYSNQPQHF; cdr3_nt: TGTGCTTCGGGAGTCTATAGCAATCAGCCCCAGCATTTT
j_call: TRBJ1-6; clone_size: NA; d_call: NA; v_call: TRBV11-3; cdr3_aa: CASSVVAGPGDSPLHF; cdr3_nt: TGTGCCAGCAGCGTAGTAGCAGGCCCCGGAGATTCACCCCTCCACTTT
j_call: TRBJ2-5; clone_size: many; d_call: NA; v_call: TRBV6-8; cdr3_aa: CAEKGTSGEGQETQYF; cdr3_nt: TGTGCCGAGAAGGGGACGTCTGGCGAGGGGCAAGAGACCCAGTACTTC
j_call: TRBJ2-2; clone_size: NA; d_call: TRBD2; v_call: TRBV11-3; cdr3_aa: CASSLVAGGTGELFF; cdr3_nt: TGTGCCAGCAGCTTAGTAGCGGGGGGCACCGGGGAGCTGTTTTTT
j_call: TRBJ2-5; clone_size: NA; d_call: NA; v_call: TRBV6-8; cdr3_aa: CASSKTDRLETQYF; cdr3_nt: TGTGCCAGCTCTAAAACGGACCGTTTAGAGACCCAGTACTTC
j_call: TRBJ1-5; clone_size: few; d_call: NA; v_call: TRBV4-1; cdr3_aa: CASSQDIVIGAVGQPQHF; cdr3_nt: TGCGCCAGCAGCCAAGATATCGTTATAGGGGCGGTAGGGCAGCCCCAGCATTTT
j_call: TRBJ2-3; clone_size: few; d_call: TRBD2; v_call: TRBV11-3; cdr3_aa: CASSSGLAGTDTQYF; cdr3_nt: TGTGCCAGCAGCTCCGGACTAGCGGGGACAGATACGCAGTATTTT
j_call: TRBJ1-3; clone_size: few; d_call: NA; v_call: TRBV11-3; cdr3_aa: CASRSPGGRGNTIYF; cdr3_nt: TGTGCCAGCAGATCCCCTGGGGGACGGGGAAACACCATATATTTT
j_call: TRBJ2-2; clone_size: few; d_call: NA; v_call: TRBV5-1; cdr3_aa: CASSLFGEPNTGELFF; cdr3_nt: TGCGCCAGCAGTCTGTTCGGGGAGCCGAACACCGGGGAGCTGTTTTTT
j_call: TRBJ1-6; clone_size: few; d_call: NA; v_call: TRBV30; cdr3_aa: CAWSVFESPLHF; cdr3_nt: TGTGCCTGGAGTGTGTTTGAGTCACCCCTCCACTTT
j_call: TRBJ2-7; clone_size: NA; d_call: NA; v_call: TRBV29-1; cdr3_aa: CSVGYPGSGAYEQYF; cdr3_nt: TGCAGCGTGGGGTACCCGGGCAGTGGTGCCTACGAGCAGTACTTC
j_call: TRBJ1-4; clone_size: few; d_call: NA; v_call: TRBV6-8; cdr3_aa: CASSRSGLNEKLFF; cdr3_nt: TGTGCCAGCAGCCGGTCGGGGCTTAATGAAAAACTGTTTTTT
j_call: TRBJ1-2; clone_size: NA; d_call: TRBD1; v_call: TRBV29-1; cdr3_aa: CSVLRDSSLNYGYTF; cdr3_nt: TGCAGCGTCCTCCGGGACAGCTCCCTTAACTATGGCTACACCTTC
j_call: TRBJ2-5; clone_size: NA; d_call: TRBD2; v_call: TRBV2; cdr3_aa: CASRGLAGPGETQYF; cdr3_nt: TGTGCCAGCAGGGGACTAGCGGGGCCGGGGGAGACCCAGTACTTC
j_call: TRBJ1-1; clone_size: NA; d_call: NA; v_call: TRBV18; cdr3_aa: CASAGGSNTEAFF; cdr3_nt: TGTGCCAGCGCGGGGGGGTCGAACACTGAAGCTTTCTTT
j_call: TRBJ2-2; clone_size: NA; d_call: TRBD2; v_call: TRBV6-8; cdr3_aa: CASSYLPSGNTGELFF; cdr3_nt: TGTGCCAGCAGTTACCTCCCTAGCGGCAACACCGGGGAGCTGTTTTTT
j_call: TRBJ2-5; clone_size: medium-sized; d_call: TRBD2; v_call: TRBV11-3; cdr3_aa: CASSLRPGGKETQYF; cdr3_nt: TGTGCCAGCAGCTTGAGACCCGGGGGGAAAGAGACCCAGTACTTC
j_call: TRBJ1-5; clone_size: few; d_call: TRBD1; v_call: TRBV4-1; cdr3_aa: CASSQEANRGGGVQHF; cdr3_nt: TGCGCCAGCAGCCAAGAGGCAAACAGGGGTGGGGGAGTCCAGCATTTT
j_call: TRBJ2-7; clone_size: NA; d_call: TRBD1; v_call: TRBV18; cdr3_aa: CASSHRDRDYEQYF; cdr3_nt: TGTGCCAGCTCACACCGGGACAGGGACTACGAGCAGTACTTC
j_call: TRBJ2-1; clone_size: NA; d_call: NA; v_call: TRBV9; cdr3_aa: CASSEDWGASYNEQFF; cdr3_nt: TGTGCCAGCTCCGAGGATTGGGGGGCCTCCTACAATGAGCAGTTCTTC
j_call: TRBJ1-3; clone_size: NA; d_call: TRBD1; v_call: TRBV19; cdr3_aa: CASSIIQGSGNTIYF; cdr3_nt: TGTGCCAGTAGTATAATACAGGGGTCAGGAAACACCATATATTTT
j_call: TRBJ1-2; clone_size: NA; d_call: NA; v_call: TRBV10-2; cdr3_aa: CASSEGGFYSLPF; cdr3_nt: TGCGCCAGCAGTGAAGGGGGGTTCTACAGCTTGCCCTTC
j_call: TRBJ2-1; clone_size: medium-sized; d_call: NA; v_call: TRBV6-8; cdr3_aa: CASSAVVISSYNEQFF; cdr3_nt: TGTGCCAGCAGTGCTGTCGTAATTAGCTCCTACAATGAGCAGTTCTTC
j_call: TRBJ2-7; clone_size: few; d_call: TRBD2; v_call: TRBV4-1; cdr3_aa: CASSQEIAGAYEQYF; cdr3_nt: TGCGCCAGCAGCCAAGAGATAGCGGGAGCCTACGAGCAGTACTTC
j_call: TRBJ1-3; clone_size: NA; d_call: NA; v_call: TRBV19; cdr3_aa: CASSPVTTGNTIYF; cdr3_nt: TGTGCCAGTAGCCCGGTCACGACTGGAAACACCATATATTTT
j_call: TRBJ1-1; clone_size: once; d_call: NA; v_call: TRBV30; cdr3_aa: CAWRPEGGTEAFF; cdr3_nt: TGTGCCTGGAGACCAGAGGGGGGCACTGAAGCTTTCTTT
j_call: TRBJ2-5; clone_size: many; d_call: NA; v_call: TRBV9; cdr3_aa: CASSVYAGETQYF; cdr3_nt: TGTGCCAGCAGCGTCTACGCCGGGGAGACCCAGTACTTC
j_call: TRBJ1-1; clone_size: few; d_call: NA; v_call: TRBV4-1; cdr3_aa: CASSQDLTITEAFF; cdr3_nt: TGCGCCAGCAGCCAAGATCTGACCATCACTGAAGCTTTCTTT
j_call: TRBJ1-2; clone_size: few; d_call: TRBD1; v_call: TRBV29-1; cdr3_aa: CSVELWGTGIYGYTF; cdr3_nt: TGCAGCGTTGAACTATGGGGGACAGGGATCTATGGCTACACCTTC
j_call: TRBJ1-2; clone_size: few; d_call: NA; v_call: TRBV11-3; cdr3_aa: CASSLMAAGRGYTF; cdr3_nt: TGTGCCAGCAGCTTAATGGCGGCAGGGAGGGGCTACACCTTC
j_call: TRBJ1-3; clone_size: few; d_call: NA; v_call: TRBV30; cdr3_aa: CAWRSGTTNTIYF; cdr3_nt: TGTGCCTGGAGGTCAGGGACAACCAACACCATATATTTT
j_call: TRBJ2-2; clone_size: few; d_call: NA; v_call: TRBV1; cdr3_aa: CASSQERRFPGELFF; cdr3_nt: TGCGCCAGCAGCCAAGAGAGGAGGTTCCCCGGGGAGCTGTTTTTT
j_call: TRBJ2-7; clone_size: NA; d_call: NA; v_call: TRBV19; cdr3_aa: CASSQQLRGYEQYF; cdr3_nt: TGTGCCAGTAGTCAACAGTTGCGGGGCTACGAGCAGTACTTC
j_call: TRBJ2-7; clone_size: many; d_call: TRBD1; v_call: TRBV7-7; cdr3_aa: CASSLTGTGASYEQYF; cdr3_nt: TGTGCCAGCAGCCTTACCGGGACAGGGGCGTCCTACGAGCAGTACTTC
j_call: TRBJ2-2; clone_size: medium-sized; d_call: TRBD1; v_call: TRBV12-5; cdr3_aa: CASGLVGQGPTGELFF; cdr3_nt: TGTGCTAGTGGTTTGGTAGGACAGGGGCCCACCGGGGAGCTGTTTTTT
j_call: TRBJ2-5; clone_size: few; d_call: NA; v_call: TRBV19; cdr3_aa: CASSIMETQYF; cdr3_nt: TGTGCCAGTAGTATCATGGAGACCCAGTACTTC
j_call: TRBJ1-5; clone_size: many; d_call: TRBD1; v_call: TRBV9; cdr3_aa: CASSRQGGQPQHF; cdr3_nt: TGTGCCAGCAGCAGACAGGGCGGTCAGCCCCAGCATTTT
j_call: TRBJ2-7; clone_size: NA; d_call: NA; v_call: TRBV5-1; cdr3_aa: CASSLGARPPPYEQYF; cdr3_nt: TGCGCCAGCAGCTTGGGGGCCCGACCACCGCCCTACGAGCAGTACTTC
j_call: TRBJ2-1; clone_size: NA; d_call: TRBD1; v_call: TRBV5-1; cdr3_aa: CASSLTGDSYNEQFF; cdr3_nt: TGCGCCAGCAGCTTAACAGGGGACTCCTACAATGAGCAGTTCTTC